This T cell receptor (beta chain) was retrieved from a study of cytomegalovirus exposure and HLA in healthy donors. For the study at large: From donors who were HLA-typed, an early data release held 65 million to 85 million unique TCRs. Overall study results and limits: Usually a TCR sequence was rare, but some public TCRs were found in many donors.

Donors were nominally healthy when sampled, though unrecorded immune exposures were likely. This clone has a single count. Its antigen is not known. With 60 Vbeta and 13 Jbeta primers, the PCR was carried out. Clones were sequenced by immunoSEQ multiplex PCR, and TCRdb holds only the in-frame ones, with some missing. This sample has about 120,000 clones; 65% to 80% occur once, and the top ten carry approximately 0.93%. Trimming removed 5 bases from V and 13 bases from J; junction bases left unmatched: 14. Germline V gene data show CDR1 as MNHEY and CDR2 as SMNVEV (reference sequence). This CDR3 contains 15 residues.

Sequenced material: PBMCs. The TCR was taken from a human donor in good health. The V and J genes are TRBV27 and TRBJ1-6; 7 bases align to TRBD1. CDR3 loop: CASSPQTGIGPPLHF. DNA for the CDR3: TGTGCCAGCAGTCCGCAGACAGGGATCGGTCCTCCCCTCCACTTT.